The 27 T cell receptor beta chains given below trace back to one sample, sequenced in a study of cytomegalovirus exposure and HLA in healthy donors. The PCR used 60 Vbeta and 13 Jbeta primers. Libraries were prepared by immunoSEQ multiplex PCR; TCRdb keeps only in-frame clonotypes and omits some of them. The sample includes 95,000 to 150,000 clones, 70% to 80% of them seen just once. Sequencing input: PBMCs. The receptor source for this set is a woman aged 40 to 50 in good health and CMV-seropositive.

The chain is built from TRBV7-2 and TRBJ2-7; D is perhaps TRBD2 (6 bases). Germline values: CDR1 SGHTA, CDR2 FQGNSA. The CDR3 is 13 amino acids. The V gene lost 2 bases and the J gene lost 3 bases, with 8 bases spanning the gap. CDR3 sequence: CASSLLGGYEQYF. The DNA of the CDR3 is TGTGCCAGCAGCTTATTGGGGGGCTACGAGCAGTACTTC. Full variable domain (missing parts from reference TRBV7-2 and TRBJ2-7): GAGVSQSPSNKVTEKGKDVELRCDPISGHTALYWYRQSLGQGLEFLIYFQGNSAPDKSGLPSDRFSAERTGGSVSTLTIQRTQQEDSAVYLCASSLLGGYEQYFGPGTRLTVT.

This clone was counted once. J is TRBJ1-5 and V is TRBV19, with 10 bases identical to TRBD1. The CDR3 has 15 residues. CDR1 is LNHDA and CDR2 is SQIVND in the germline V gene (reference sequence). The trim removed 3 bases at V and 7 bases at J, leaving 6 bases unmatched. The CDR3 DNA follows: TGTGCCAGTAGTATTTCGGACAGGGGGAGCCAGCCCCAGCATTTT. Its translation is CASSISDRGSQPQHF. The entire variable domain, with the rest obtained from reference TRBV19 and TRBJ1-5, is as follows: DGGITQSPKYLFRKEGQNVTLSCEQNLNHDAMYWYRQDPGQGLRLIYYSQIVNDFQKGDIAEGYSVSREKKESFPLTVTSAQKNPTAFYLCASSISDRGSQPQHFGDGTRLSIL.

The chain has TRBV7-2 and TRBJ2-7; a weak D match, TRBD2 (5 bases). The germline V and J ends were trimmed by 1 base and 7 bases, with 14 bases remaining between them. CDR3 length: 14 amino acids. Germline V CDR1 and CDR2: SGHTA, FQGNSA. The CDR3 coding sequence is TGTGCCAGCAGCTTAGGGGCAACCGGAGGAGAGCAGTACTTC. It is translated as CASSLGATGGEQYF.

V usage is TRBV10-3 and J usage is TRBJ2-7; 8 bases line up with TRBD1. The germline gives CDR1 ENHRY, CDR2 SYGVKD. This CDR3 region has 18 residues. Trimming removed 2 bases from V and 2 bases from J; junction bases left unmatched: 14. CDR3 sequence reads: CAISEGQGGWSGPYEQYF. The DNA of the CDR3 is TGTGCCATCAGTGAGGGACAGGGAGGTTGGAGCGGACCCTACGAGCAGTACTTC.

The gene calls are TRBV19 and TRBJ1-6; 7 bases are a match to TRBD1. The junction had 8 bases not matched to a gene; V was cut back by 6 bases and J by 6 bases. CDR1 LNHDA and CDR2 SQIVND come from the germline V gene (reference sequence). This CDR3 has 15 residues. In nucleotides, the CDR3 is TGTGCCAGTAGCCAGGGACAGTTCGGTAATTCACCCCTCCACTTT. It translates to CASSQGQFGNSPLHF.

The table lists this clone with a few counts. J is TRBJ2-7 and V is TRBV2, with D unresolved. Trimming shortened V by 2 bases and J by 4 bases, and 6 bases separated the two germline ends. The CDR3 runs 12 residues. Germline V gene sequence: CDR1 SNHLY, CDR2 FYNNEI. The CDR3 nucleotides are TGTGCCAGCAGTGAATGGCAGTACGAGCAGTACTTC. Translation gives CASSEWQYEQYF.

This sequence joins TRBV23-1 and TRBJ2-7; the D gene is possibly TRBD1 (6 bases). TRBV23-1 is flagged as an ORF with uncertain function. Trimming stripped 11 bases from V and 2 bases from J, with 22 bases between. This CDR3 is 15 amino acids long. CDR3 sequence reads: CACPKQGRDTYEQYF. CDR3 bases: TGCGCCTGCCCCAAACAGGGAAGAGATACCTACGAGCAGTACTTC.

The genes are TRBV30 and TRBJ2-3; D possibly corresponds to TRBD2 (6 bases). Per the germline V gene, CDR1 is GTSNPN and CDR2 is SVGIG (reference sequence). The CDR3 contains 12 residues. V gave up 2 bases and J gave up 3 bases, with 6 bases separating them. CDR3 in DNA: TGTGCCTGGAGTCGGGGGACAGATACGCAGTATTTT. Translating gives CAWSRGTDTQYF.

DNA for the CDR3: TGTGCCAGCAGCACCCGGGACAGGGTTAACTATGGCTACACCTTC. Protein sequence: CASSTRDRVNYGYTF. V gene TRBV9 combines with J gene TRBJ1-2; 9 bases agree with TRBD1. V shed 4 bases and J 1 base; nucleotides not matched to a gene: 5. This CDR3 is 15 amino acids long. Germline CDR1 SGDLS, CDR2 YYNGEE.

This CDR3 is CASSEVLDRVLNTEAFF. The CDR3 nucleotides are TGCGCCAGCAGCGAAGTTCTGGACAGGGTATTGAACACTGAAGCTTTCTTT. The gene calls are TRBV4-1 and TRBJ1-1; the match to TRBD1 covers 8 bases. The CDR3 spans 17 residues. V gave up 5 bases and J gave up 0 bases; unmatched junction bases: 11. Germline CDR1 MGHRA, CDR2 YSYEKL.

V is TRBV7-8 and J is TRBJ2-5, with 9 bases matching TRBD1. Judging by the DNA end, TRBJ2-7 fits better; the J call may be wrong. CDR3 size: 15 residues. Germline CDR1 reads SGHVS; CDR2 reads FQNEAQ. The CDR3 is CASSTRTGDLYEQYF. The CDR3 coding sequence is TGTGCCAGCAGCACCAGGACAGGGGACCTTTACGAGCAGTACTTC.

The rearrangement links TRBV11-2 to TRBJ1-1, with TRBD1 matching 7 bases. CDR1 is SGHAT, CDR2 FQNNGV, per germline. V lost 4 bases and J lost 0; bases outside the gene matches: 8. CDR3 size: 16 residues. The CDR3 DNA sequence: TGTGCCAGCAGCTCCCCCGTGGACAGGTTGAACACTGAAGCTTTCTTT. This sequence encodes CASSSPVDRLNTEAFF.

The J gene is TRBJ2-1, the V gene TRBV5-4; 7 bases line up with TRBD1. J was trimmed by 4 bases and V by 0 bases; bases with no gene match: 7. Germline CDR1 and CDR2: SGHNT and YYREEE (reference sequence). There are 16 residues in the CDR3. This CDR3 is CASSLAGQEFYNEQFF. The CDR3 region has the DNA TGTGCCAGCAGCTTGGCTGGACAGGAATTTTACAATGAGCAGTTCTTC.

The rearrangement uses TRBV5-5 and TRBJ2-3, with D perhaps TRBD1 (6 bases). This CDR3 has 15 residues. The V gene lost 2 bases and the J gene lost 0 bases, with 10 bases spanning the gap. Germline-derived CDR1 and CDR2 are SGHKS and YYEKEE (reference sequence). For the CDR3, the DNA is TGTGCCAGCAGCTTTGGGGGCGCTAGCACAGATACGCAGTATTTT. Protein product: CASSFGGASTDTQYF.

As for this clone: The sample contains more than one DNA sequence encoding this CDR3. The rearrangement uses TRBV10-2 and TRBJ2-5; 7 bases are shared with TRBD2. The J segment lost 5 bases and the V segment lost 6 bases, leaving 3 bases of the junction unmatched. Germline CDR1 WSHSY, CDR2 SAAADI. This CDR3 is built from 12 residues. The CDR3 loop is CASSGGGETQYF. CDR3 DNA sequence: TGCGCCAGCAGCGGGGGAGGGGAGACCCAGTACTTC.

V is TRBV19 and J is TRBJ2-7; 9 bases line up with TRBD1. In germline, CDR1 is LNHDA, CDR2 SQIVND (reference sequence). The CDR3 spans 15 residues. Trimming removed 6 bases from V and 3 bases from J; junction bases left unmatched: 9. DNA of the CDR3: TGTGCCAGTAGGAAGGCGGGACAGGGTTTCTACGAGCAGTACTTC. This translates into CASRKAGQGFYEQYF. The entire variable domain, with the rest obtained from reference TRBV19 and TRBJ2-7, is as follows: DGGITQSPKYLFRKEGQNVTLSCEQNLNHDAMYWYRQDPGQGLRLIYYSQIVNDFQKGDIAEGYSVSREKKESFPLTVTSAQKNPTAFYLCASRKAGQGFYEQYFGPGTRLTVT.

The V gene is TRBV11-2, the J gene TRBJ2-7, with 7 bases matching TRBD2. Germline V gene sequence: CDR1 SGHAT, CDR2 FQNNGV. The CDR3 totals 18 residues. The trim removed 0 bases at V and 0 bases at J, leaving 11 bases unmatched. CDR3 sequence: CASSLDNLAGVSSYEQYF. The CDR3 DNA follows: TGTGCCAGCAGCTTAGATAATTTAGCGGGTGTGAGCTCCTACGAGCAGTACTTC. Full variable domain (missing parts from reference TRBV11-2 and TRBJ2-7): EAGVAQSPRYKIIEKRQSVAFWCNPISGHATLYWYQQILGQGPKLLIQFQNNGVVDDSQLPKDRFSAERLKGVDSTLKIQPAKLEDSAVYLCASSLDNLAGVSSYEQYFGPGTRLTVT.

The chain joins TRBV6-5 to TRBJ2-2; D unresolved. The CDR3 runs 14 residues. The germline V gene has CDR1 MNHEY and CDR2 SVGAGI. The V end was cut by 5 bases, the J end by 3 bases, with 10 bases between. The CDR3 bases are TGTGCCAGCAGTCCCCCGACATACACCGGGGAGCTGTTTTTT. Translated: CASSPPTYTGELFF.

V is TRBV19 and J is TRBJ1-1; 9 nucleotides line up with TRBD1. Germline V gene lookup returns CDR1 LNHDA and CDR2 SQIVND (reference sequence). The junction had 12 bases not matched to a gene; V was cut back by 10 bases and J by 6 bases. The CDR3 consists of 14 residues. The DNA of the CDR3 is TGTGCCACCCTCAAGGGACAGGGATCGGCTGAAGCTTTCTTT. Translation: CATLKGQGSAEAFF.

Only a few counts were recorded for this clone. The chain employs TRBV6-5 and TRBJ2-1; the match to TRBD2 covers 7 bases. The CDR3 spans 15 residues. Per germline, CDR1 MNHEY and CDR2 SVGAGI. V was pared by 0 bases and J by 7 bases, with 6 bases of the junction left unmatched. CDR3 DNA sequence: TGTGCCAGCAGTTACTCGAGGAACGGGGGGAATGAGCAGTTCTTC. Amino acids: CASSYSRNGGNEQFF.

CDR3: CASSSGVLGELFF. The CDR3 coding sequence is TGTGCCAGCAGCTCAGGGGTACTCGGGGAGCTGTTTTTT. The V gene is TRBV12-1, the J gene TRBJ2-2; TRBD1, the table's D call, was not compared with the DNA. TRBV12-1 is shown as a pseudogene. The CDR3 totals 13 residues.

This clone has just a few counts. The chain links TRBV5-1 to TRBJ1-2, with D unresolved. Trimming took 1 base from V and 2 from J, leaving 9 bases between them. CDR1 is SGHRS and CDR2 is YFSETQ in the germline V gene. This CDR3 spans 14 amino acids. The CDR3 nucleotides read TGCGCCAGCAGCTTGTCCGGGGTAAACTATGGCTACACCTTC. This gives the protein CASSLSGVNYGYTF.

The gene calls are TRBV6-5 and TRBJ1-6, with D possibly TRBD1 on 5 matching bases. The V end was cut by 0 bases, the J end by 2 bases, with 8 bases between. Germline CDR1 MNHEY, CDR2 SVGAGI. The CDR3 length is 16 residues. The CDR3 bases are TGTGCCAGCAGTTACTCGTCAGGGCCCTATAATTCACCCCTCCACTTT. This codes for CASSYSSGPYNSPLHF.

This clone was found once. The chain joins TRBV4-2 to TRBJ2-4; D may be TRBD2 (5 bases). Germline CDR1 is LGHNA and CDR2 is YNFKEQ. The V end lost 1 base, the J end lost 2 bases, and 15 bases lay between the germline ends. The CDR3 totals 17 residues. Here the CDR3 reads CASSQGLRASPKNIQYF. The CDR3 DNA is TGTGCCAGCAGCCAAGGACTACGGGCCAGCCCCAAAAACATTCAGTACTTC.

V and J are TRBV4-3 and TRBJ2-3; D remains ambiguous. The CDR3 spans 14 residues. The germline V and J ends were trimmed by 4 bases and 6 bases, with 14 bases remaining between them. CDR1 and CDR2 (germline): LGHNA, YSLEER. CDR3 region: CASSLLHRPDTQYF. In nucleotides, the CDR3 is TGCGCCAGCAGCCTCCTCCACAGACCCGATACGCAGTATTTT.

The rearrangement joins TRBV19 to TRBJ1-4; D perhaps matches TRBD1 (6 bases). This CDR3 has 14 amino acids. Germline V gene data show CDR1 as LNHDA and CDR2 as SQIVND (reference sequence). The ends were cut back, 7 bases at V and 8 bases at J, with 17 bases in the middle. CDR3 coding DNA: TGTGCCAGTACCTCCGGGACATTAGGAGAAAAACTGTTTTTT. It codes for CASTSGTLGEKLFF.

This chain joins TRBV4-1 and TRBJ2-1; D call uncertain. V lost 0 bases to trimming and J lost 8 bases, with 5 bases between them. In germline, CDR1 is MGHRA, CDR2 YSYEKL. The CDR3 contains 12 residues. CDR3 bases: TGCGCCAGCAGCCAAGACGGGTATGAGCAGTTCTTC. It yields the protein CASSQDGYEQFF.